One and the same sample provided the 10 T cell receptor beta chains below, sequenced in a study of T cell clusters in autoimmune cytopenias. TRB amplification used approximately 250 ng of peripheral blood genomic DNA. Multiplex touch-down PCR amplified TRB using TRB-A and TRB-B pools in one tube. TCRdb reprocessed the multiplex PCR reads; each CDR3 protein has one entry and no DNA is given. The sample includes about 12,000 distinct CDR3 sequences. The same specimen was also included in a second study, on T cell repertoires in aging, cancer and after chemotherapy.

Sample: peripheral blood. All receptors come from a human donor in good health.

This clonotype is identified as medium-sized from frequency. This chain uses TRBV7-9 with TRBJ2-2; TCRdb returns TRBD1, unconfirmable since there is no DNA. The CDR3 is made up of 15 amino acids. Germline V gene sequence: CDR1 SEHNR, CDR2 FQNEAQ (reference sequence). The CDR3 region is CASRAGPTNTGELFF.

The chain's CDR3 is CASSSGAPANYGYTF. J is TRBJ1-2 and V is TRBV7-9; the TRBD1 assignment by TCRdb is unverifiable without DNA. The CDR3 extends over 15 amino acids. Germline V gives CDR1 SEHNR, CDR2 FQNEAQ (reference sequence).

This rearrangement joins TRBV6-2 or TRBV6-3 to TRBJ2-3; absent DNA, TCRdb's TRBD1 call cannot be checked. This CDR3 has 15 residues. Germline V gene lookup returns CDR1 MNHEY and CDR2 SVGEGT. This chain's CDR3 is CASSYSSGDTDTQYF.

The chain joins TRBV7-2 to TRBJ2-3; the TRBD1 assignment by TCRdb is unverifiable without DNA. This CDR3 comprises 13 residues. From germline, CDR1 is SGHTA and CDR2 FQGNSA. The CDR3 spells CASSLVKGDPQYF.

V and J are TRBV20-1 and TRBJ1-1; TCRdb designates TRBD1, a call that cannot be tested without DNA. The CDR3 covers 13 residues. The germline gives CDR1 DFQATT, CDR2 SNEGSKA (reference sequence). CDR3 sequence: CSAKVGGDTEAFF.

The rearrangement joins TRBV27 to TRBJ1-5; the D call of TRBD1 rests on TCRdb alone, since no DNA is present to check it. From germline, CDR1 is MNHEY and CDR2 SMNVEV (reference sequence). The CDR3 has 18 residues. CDR3 loop: CASSPTESYPGGNQPQHF.

The V and J genes are TRBV4-2 and TRBJ1-5; TCRdb's assignment of TRBD1 cannot be checked, as there is no DNA. CDR3 length equals 15 residues. Germline V lookup: CDR1 LGHNA, CDR2 YNFKEQ. CDR3 sequence reads: CASSQTGESNQPQHF.

Frequency places this clonotype as medium-sized (0.01 to 0.1%). The chain employs TRBV6-5 and TRBJ1-6; the TRBD1 assignment by TCRdb is unverifiable without DNA. Germline V gene data show CDR1 as MNHEY and CDR2 as SVGAGI. The CDR3 has 13 residues. CDR3: CATTKGSGSPLHF.

The chain combines TRBV6-2 or TRBV6-3 with TRBJ1-1; TCRdb's D gene call, TRBD1, goes unchecked for lack of DNA. The germline V gene has CDR1 MNHEY and CDR2 SVGEGT. The length of the CDR3 is 15 residues. CDR3 amino acids: CASSYSGIRGTEAFF.

The J gene is TRBJ1-1, the V gene TRBV6-4. The CDR3 is 13 amino acids. The V gene's germline CDR1 is MRHNA and CDR2 SNTAGT. The CDR3 loop is CASRDTGDTEAFF.